The present entry profiles one T cell receptor beta chain with its context. The antigen remains unidentified. The data were taken from a study of T cells in narcolepsy. Study-level background: Healthy controls were enrolled alongside patients with narcolepsy type 1 or type 2.

The table came from immunoSEQ multiplex PCR; TCRdb's copy has only in-frame clones and leaves some out. The sample contains 23,000 or so clones, almost 85% of which appear only once. Findings and limits, study-wide: Comparing one patient's CSF and blood CD4+ clonotypes highlighted HCRT- and TRIB2-specific autoreactive clonotypes. Autoreactive clonotypes reportedly recurred in blood of same and different patients, not controls. Some memory CD4+ repertoires had no autoreactive clone sequences.

Per the germline V gene, CDR1 is LNHDA and CDR2 is SQIVND (reference sequence). The CDR3 consists of 17 residues. With 5 bases removed from V and 0 bases from J, the gap between germline ends came to 16 bases. The chain employs TRBV19 and TRBJ2-2, with D perhaps given as TRBD1 or TRBD2 (5 bases each). This clonotype originated in a human donor with narcolepsy. The sequencing sample was made of CD45RA- memory CD4+ T cells from PBMCs. CDR3 sequence reads: CASSSDSGAANTGELFF. In nucleotides, the CDR3 is TGTGCCAGTAGTTCCGACTCCGGGGCCGCGAACACCGGGGAGCTGTTTTTT.